This passage covers 16 T cell receptor beta chains from one sample sequenced in a study of OX40 agonist ivuxolimab in advanced cancers. The repertoire was sequenced with immunoSEQ multiplex PCR; TCRdb's copy has only in-frame clones and lacks some. The table lists 60,000 to 85,000 clones, approximately 87% of them singletons, with 0.45% to 0.7% in the top ten. Sequenced material: CD4+ or CD8+ T cells sorted from blood, taken in a trial of the OX40 agonist ivuxolimab. The receptors come from an adult with an advanced solid tumor such as melanoma, head and neck, liver or kidney cancer.

This sequence joins TRBV5-1 and TRBJ2-7; D gene uncertain. The CDR3 extends over 12 amino acids. Germline CDR1 reads SGHRS; CDR2 reads YFSETQ. The germline V and J ends were trimmed by 4 bases and 6 bases, with 11 bases remaining between them. CDR3 sequence reads: CASSTTGSEQYF. CDR3 sequence (DNA): TGCGCCAGCAGCACCACGGGCAGCGAGCAGTACTTC.

V and J are TRBV30 and TRBJ2-2, with D unresolved. V was cut by 0 bases and J by 6 bases, with 5 bases left in between. Germline V CDR1 and CDR2: GTSNPN, SVGIG (reference sequence). The CDR3 is 12 amino acids. The CDR3 DNA sequence: TGTGCCTGGAGTGTTTGGGCCGGGGAGCTGTTTTTT. It codes for CAWSVWAGELFF.

To note about this clone: Other DNA sequences in this specimen translate into the identical CDR3. This chain joins TRBV5-1 and TRBJ1-5; D perhaps matches TRBD1 (5 bases). The V gene's germline CDR1 is SGHRS and CDR2 YFSETQ. This CDR3 is built from 15 residues. With 0 bases removed from V and 4 bases from J, the gap between germline ends came to 11 bases. CDR3 sequence: CASSLGQGGNQPQHF. For the CDR3, the DNA is TGCGCCAGCAGCTTGGGGCAGGGAGGGAATCAGCCCCAGCATTTT.

The rearrangement uses TRBV5-1 and TRBJ2-5; D gene uncertain. The CDR3 consists of 14 residues. Per germline, CDR1 SGHRS and CDR2 YFSETQ. The germline V and J ends were trimmed by 7 bases and 2 bases, with 15 bases remaining between them. CDR3 protein: CASGSYVRQETQYF. The CDR3 coding sequence is TGCGCCAGCGGGTCCTATGTGCGACAAGAGACCCAGTACTTC.

This clone appeared a single time. The chain uses TRBV21-1 and TRBJ1-2; TRBD1 was called by the table and not checked on the DNA. TRBV21-1 is noted as a pseudogene. This CDR3 has 20 amino acids. CDR3 loop: CASSKSYWAVPGQGWGGYTF. Written as DNA, the CDR3 is TGTGCCAGCAGCAAAAGTTATTGGGCGGTACCGGGACAGGGGTGGGGAGGCTACACCTTC.

In this sample, this clone turned up once. The chain links TRBV5-6 to TRBJ1-4, with 7 bases aligning to TRBD1. CDR1 and CDR2 (germline): SGHDT, YYEEEE. The length of the CDR3 is 16 residues. After removal of 3 bases from V and 0 bases from J, the junction contained 5 bases not matched to a gene. The CDR3 protein is CASSYTGDPTNEKLFF. CDR3 nucleotides: TGTGCCAGCAGCTACACAGGGGACCCAACTAATGAAAAACTGTTTTTT.

The chain has TRBV4-2 and TRBJ2-7; a weak D match, TRBD1 (6 bases). CDR3 length: 15 amino acids. Germline assignment: CDR1 LGHNA and CDR2 YNFKEQ. V was pared by 0 bases and J by 2 bases, with 11 bases between. CDR3 sequence: CASSQDGRGTYEQYF. The CDR3 DNA reads TGTGCCAGCAGCCAAGATGGCAGGGGTACCTACGAGCAGTACTTC.

The J gene is TRBJ1-3, the V gene TRBV19, with TRBD1 as a possible D gene (6 bases). The germline V gene has CDR1 LNHDA and CDR2 SQIVND (reference sequence). The CDR3 spans 15 residues. With 6 bases removed from V and 0 bases from J, the gap between germline ends came to 12 bases. The CDR3 loop reads CASSTRGGSGNTIYF. CDR3 nucleotide sequence: TGTGCCAGTAGCACCAGGGGCGGCTCTGGAAACACCATATATTTT.

This chain links TRBV5-1 with TRBJ2-5; TRBD1 agrees at 8 bases. Germline V CDR1 and CDR2: SGHRS, YFSETQ. With 6 bases clipped from V and 1 base from J, the junction kept 8 bases outside the gene matches. This CDR3 region has 15 residues. The CDR3 bases are TGCGCCAGCACCCTCGACAGGGGCCCCCAAGAGACCCAGTACTTC. It translates to CASTLDRGPQETQYF. Together with reference TRBV5-1 and TRBJ2-5, the CDR3 gives the full variable domain: KAGVTQTPRYLIKTRGQQVTLSCSPISGHRSVSWYQQTPGQGLQFLFEYFSETQRNKGNFPGRFSGRQFSNSRSEMNVSTLELGDSALYLCASTLDRGPQETQYFGPGTRLLVL.

The chain has TRBV5-1 and TRBJ2-5; TRBD2 agrees at 7 bases. The CDR3 spans 13 residues. Germline CDR1 SGHRS, CDR2 YFSETQ. J gave up 4 bases and V 3 bases, and 3 bases lay outside the gene matches. The CDR3 nucleotides are TGCGCCAGCAGCTCGGGGGGTCCAGAGACCCAGTACTTC. Residues: CASSSGGPETQYF.

This clone was counted only a few times. The gene calls are TRBV29-1 and TRBJ1-1; TRBD1 agrees at 7 bases. V trimming: 7 bases; J trimming: 1 base; junction bases outside the gene matches: 3. The CDR3 runs 12 residues. Germline loops: CDR1 SQVTM, CDR2 ANQGSEA. CDR3 residues: CSAGQRNTEAFF. In DNA form, the CDR3 reads TGCAGCGCGGGACAGCGGAACACTGAAGCTTTCTTT. Combining the CDR3 with reference TRBV29-1 and TRBJ1-1 gives the whole variable domain SAVISQKPSRDICQRGTSLTIQCQVDSQVTMMFWYRQQPGQSLTLIATANQGSEATYESGFVIDKFPISRPNLTFSTLTVSNMSPEDSSIYLCSAGQRNTEAFFGQGTRLTVV.

This clone was observed once. The chain carries TRBV28 and TRBJ1-2, with D unresolved. V lost 2 bases and J lost 8, with 12 bases in between. The CDR3 runs 13 residues. Germline CDR1 reads MDHEN; CDR2 reads SYDVKM. The CDR3 DNA reads TGTGCCAGCAGTTTAGTAAGCAGCCTGGGCTACACCTTC. Translating gives CASSLVSSLGYTF.

This sequence joins TRBV29-1 and TRBJ2-3; unclear D gene. The germline V gene has CDR1 SQVTM and CDR2 ANQGSEA. Trimming left V 4 bases short and J 9 bases short, with 14 bases between. The CDR3 is made up of 12 amino acids. The DNA for the CDR3 is TGCAGCGTTGGGTTTTCGGTCCGGACGCAGTATTTT. This gives the protein CSVGFSVRTQYF.

This chain joins TRBV9 and TRBJ1-6; D not certain. The V end was cut by 3 bases, the J end by 6 bases, with 10 bases between. The CDR3 has 14 residues. Germline CDR1 SGDLS, CDR2 YYNGEE. CDR3 sequence (DNA): TGTGCCAGCAGCGCCGGGCGACTTAATTCACCCCTCCACTTT. Translation gives CASSAGRLNSPLHF.

This chain connects TRBV28 to TRBJ2-5; TRBD2 matches at 7 bases. This CDR3 contains 15 residues. With V trimmed by 5 bases and J by 5 bases, 11 bases remained unmatched. CDR1 is MDHEN and CDR2 is SYDVKM in the germline V gene. The CDR3 here is CASSPLQAGLETQYF. CDR3 bases: TGTGCCAGCAGTCCCCTGCAAGCGGGGTTGGAGACCCAGTACTTC. The full variable domain, rest sourced from reference TRBV28 and TRBJ2-5, is DVKVTQSSRYLVKRTGEKVFLECVQDMDHENMFWYRQDPGLGLRLIYFSYDVKMKEKGDIPEGYSVSREKKERFSLILESASTNQTSMYLCASSPLQAGLETQYFGPGTRLLVL.

J is TRBJ2-7 and V is TRBV5-1; TRBD1 or TRBD2 may be the D gene (6 bases each). This CDR3 is built from 13 residues. Looked up from germline, CDR1 is SGHRS and CDR2 is YFSETQ. Trimming removed 4 bases from V and 4 bases from J, with 12 bases in between. Here the CDR3 reads CASSPRGGYEQYF. CDR3 nucleotide sequence: TGCGCCAGCAGCCCGAGAGGGGGGTACGAGCAGTACTTC.